One sample yielded the 14 T cell receptor beta chains listed below, sequenced in a study of beta chain features in type 1 diabetes. Study-wide findings and caveats: TCRB CDR3s from Type 1 diabetes patients were moderately but significantly shorter in all four CD4+ subsets.

Their cognate antigens are unknown. Expressed TCRB transcripts were sequenced, since all the RNA that had been isolated was reverse transcribed. Libraries were prepared by immunoSEQ multiplex PCR; TCRdb keeps only in-frame clonotypes and omits some of them. The repertoire holds some 350,000 clones, with over 8.5% as singletons. The specimen was central memory CD4+ T cells from blood. Source of these receptors: a man aged 25-45 years with type 1 diabetes.

This clone was seen a few times. The rearrangement links TRBV4-3 to TRBJ2-2, with D tentatively TRBD1 or TRBD2 (5 bases each). The CDR3 contains 19 residues. Trimming took 1 base from V and 3 from J, leaving 21 bases between them. In germline, CDR1 is LGHNA, CDR2 YSLEER. The CDR3: CASSQVKSSRGKDTGELFF. The DNA of the CDR3 is TGCGCCAGCAGCCAAGTAAAGTCTTCGAGGGGCAAGGACACCGGGGAGCTGTTTTTT.

This clone was detected ten times or more. This chain links TRBV19 with TRBJ1-5, with D maybe TRBD1 (5 bases). Germline assignment: CDR1 LNHDA and CDR2 SQIVND (reference sequence). The CDR3 covers 13 residues. Between the trimmed V and J ends, which lost 7 bases and 2 bases, there was a span of 9 bases. For the CDR3, the DNA is TGTGCCAGTACCAGGGATGGCAATCAGCCCCAGCATTTT. It yields the protein CASTRDGNQPQHF. Full variable domain (missing parts from reference TRBV19 and TRBJ1-5): DGGITQSPKYLFRKEGQNVTLSCEQNLNHDAMYWYRQDPGQGLRLIYYSQIVNDFQKGDIAEGYSVSREKKESFPLTVTSAQKNPTAFYLCASTRDGNQPQHFGDGTRLSIL.

There are a few counts of this clone. The rearrangement uses TRBV7-2 and TRBJ2-5; D tentatively reads TRBD1 or TRBD2 (5 bases each). This CDR3 has 14 amino acids. The V gene lost 4 bases and the J gene lost 6 bases, with 15 bases spanning the gap. Germline CDR1 and CDR2: SGHTA and FQGNSA. In nucleotides, the CDR3 is TGTGCCAGCAGCTCCGGGACCCGTGAACAGACCCAGTACTTC. Translating it yields CASSSGTREQTQYF.

This clone came up a few times. This rearrangement joins TRBV29-1 to TRBJ1-1; D unresolved. CDR3 length: 9 amino acids. Germline CDR1 SQVTM, CDR2 ANQGSEA. Trimming took 7 bases from V and 5 from J, leaving 5 bases between them. As DNA, the CDR3 is TGCAGCGCTGGGACTGAAGCTTTCTTT. This translates into CSAGTEAFF.

The genes are TRBV7-5 and TRBJ2-6; the D call of TRBD1 is as the table states it, not checked on the DNA. TRBV7-5 is given as a pseudogene. This CDR3 is built from 17 residues. The CDR3: CVRSLQDSLSGANVLTF. CDR3 sequence (DNA): TGTGTCAGAAGCTTACAGGACAGTCTCTCTGGGGCCAACGTCCTGACTTTC.

This clone came up once. The rearrangement joins TRBV7-9 to TRBJ2-7, with D possibly TRBD2 on 5 matching bases. V gave up 2 bases and J gave up 2 bases, with 13 bases separating them. CDR1 is SEHNR and CDR2 is FQNEAQ in the germline V gene (reference sequence). This CDR3 contains 15 residues. CDR3 loop: CASSLRSERPYEQYF. The CDR3 nucleotides read TGTGCCAGCAGCTTACGCAGCGAGCGGCCCTACGAGCAGTACTTC.

This clone occurred many times. Germline and junction disagree at one end, which may indicate a read error. The genes are TRBV7-2 and TRBJ2-5; D unclear. The germline V gene encodes CDR1 SGHTA and CDR2 FQGNSA. The CDR3 sequence is 11 residues long. The CDR3 sequence is CASSSQGTQYF. The DNA of the CDR3 is TGTGCCAGCAGCTCACAAGGGACCCAGTACTTC.

This clone has more than one count but fewer than ten. The V gene is TRBV4-2, the J gene TRBJ2-5, with a weak D call TRBD1 (6 bases). Trimming cost V 5 bases and J 5 bases, with 12 bases left between them. The length of the CDR3 is 13 residues. Looked up from germline, CDR1 is LGHNA and CDR2 is YNFKEQ. The CDR3 sequence: CASSNRERETQYF. In nucleotides, the CDR3 is TGTGCCAGCAGCAACAGGGAGAGGGAGACCCAGTACTTC.

This clone was seen a handful of times. The chain uses TRBV5-4 and TRBJ1-1, with 8 bases fitting TRBD1. Germline V lookup: CDR1 SGHNT, CDR2 YYREEE (reference sequence). The V and J ends lost 2 bases and 4 bases, in that order; junction bases with no gene match: 7. CDR3 size: 15 residues. This chain's CDR3 is CASSFQGAQGTEAFF. Written as DNA, the CDR3 is TGTGCCAGCAGCTTCCAGGGGGCCCAGGGCACTGAAGCTTTCTTT.

The chain couples TRBV11-2 to TRBJ2-7; D is unclear. Trimming left V 0 bases short and J 4 bases short, with 13 bases between. This CDR3 spans 15 amino acids. Germline CDR1 reads SGHAT; CDR2 reads FQNNGV. The CDR3 sequence is CASSLDATSLYEQYF. Here the CDR3 DNA reads TGTGCCAGCAGCTTAGACGCGACTTCCCTATACGAGCAGTACTTC.

This clone has only a few counts. CDR3 in amino acids: CASSKGGDRGLQYSNQPQHF. CDR3 coding DNA: TGTGCCAGCAGCAAAGGGGGGGACAGGGGCCTCCAATATAGCAATCAGCCCCAGCATTTT. The chain uses TRBV21-1 and TRBJ1-5; the D call TRBD1 from the table was never checked on the DNA. TRBV21-1 is recorded as a pseudogene. The CDR3 is 20 amino acids.

This clone has only a few counts. The chain has TRBV7-2 and TRBJ2-1; 9 bases align to TRBD1. Germline loops: CDR1 SGHTA, CDR2 FQGNSA. This CDR3 region has 12 residues. V trimming: 1 base; J trimming: 16 bases; junction bases outside the gene matches: 5. CDR3 sequence reads: CASSLVGTGLFF. CDR3 DNA: TGTGCCAGCAGCTTAGTCGGGACAGGGCTATTCTTC.

Remarks on this clone: A much larger clone is a single base away; this may be a read error. At the DNA level, this CDR3 is encoded by other sequences in the same sample as well. CDR3 bases: TGTGCCAGTAGGAGGACAGGGAACACCGGGGAGCTGTTTTTT. Residues: CASRRTGNTGELFF. This chain links TRBV19 with TRBJ2-2; 7 bases line up with TRBD1. J gave up 1 base and V 6 bases, and 2 bases lay outside the gene matches. Germline V gene data show CDR1 as LNHDA and CDR2 as SQIVND (reference sequence). This CDR3 has 14 amino acids.

J is TRBJ2-5 and V is TRBV27; D tentatively fits TRBD1 or TRBD2 (6 bases each). V was clipped by 7 bases and J by 5 bases, with 17 bases between them. In germline, CDR1 is MNHEY, CDR2 SMNVEV (reference sequence). CDR3 length: 14 amino acids. The CDR3 region is CASTGGGLGETQYF. The CDR3 DNA reads as TGTGCCAGCACAGGAGGGGGGCTGGGGGAGACCCAGTACTTC.